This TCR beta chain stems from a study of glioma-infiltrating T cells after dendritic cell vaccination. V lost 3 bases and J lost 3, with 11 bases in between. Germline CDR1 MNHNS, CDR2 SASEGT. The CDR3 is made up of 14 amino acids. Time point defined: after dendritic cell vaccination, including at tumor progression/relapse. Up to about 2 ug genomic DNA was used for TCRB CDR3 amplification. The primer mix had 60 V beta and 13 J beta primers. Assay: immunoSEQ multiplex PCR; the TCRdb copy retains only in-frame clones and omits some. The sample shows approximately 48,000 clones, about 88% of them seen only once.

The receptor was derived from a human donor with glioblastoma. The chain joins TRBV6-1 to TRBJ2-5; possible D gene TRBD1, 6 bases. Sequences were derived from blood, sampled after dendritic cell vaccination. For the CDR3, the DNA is TGTGCCAGCAGTGACCTACAGGGAAAAGAGACCCAGTACTTC. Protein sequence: CASSDLQGKETQYF.